A selection of T cell receptor beta chains follows, all from one sample in a study of blood T cell repertoires in COVID-19. TCRdb's copy holds only in-frame clones and misses some; the assay was immunoSEQ multiplex PCR. Of around 180,000 clones in the sample, 65% to 85% were seen once. Material: peripheral blood. The receptors come from a man in his 60s with active or convalescent COVID-19. The CDR3 runs from the conserved cysteine through the conserved F or W. Each record gives: V gene, J gene, D gene, clone size, CDR3 DNA, CDR3 protein. A D gene is named only where the DNA matches it firmly. Clone size is stated in some rows and not others, as once, few, many or a class when expanded.

TRBV5-1	TRBJ1-1	NA	NA	TGCGCCAGCAGCTTGAGGGAGGGCCTTGAAGCTTTCTTT	CASSLREGLEAFF
TRBV19	TRBJ1-1	NA	NA	TGTGCCAGTAGTATAGACGGACAGCTTGAAGCTTTCTTT	CASSIDGQLEAFF
TRBV29-1	TRBJ1-1	TRBD1	few	TGCAGCGTTGGACAGGGGGCTCGGGCTGAAGCTTTCTTT	CSVGQGARAEAFF
TRBV7-3	TRBJ2-1	NA	NA	TGTGCCAGCAGCCCAACTGGGAGCGATGAGCAGTTCTTC	CASSPTGSDEQFF
TRBV7-3	TRBJ2-1	NA	NA	TGTGCCAGCAGCTTATACAGAGACAACAATGAGCAGTTCTTC	CASSLYRDNNEQFF
TRBV2	TRBJ2-2	TRBD1	NA	TGTGCCAGCACCATGGACAGGGCGAAGACCGGGGAGCTGTTTTTT	CASTMDRAKTGELFF
TRBV4-2	TRBJ2-1	TRBD2	NA	TGTGCCAGCAGCCAGATAGCTAGCGGGAGGAACTACAATGAGCAGTTCTTC	CASSQIASGRNYNEQFF
TRBV7-2	TRBJ2-7	NA	few	TGTGCCAGCTCCCTAGGGGGGGTCGGCTACGAGCAGTACTTC	CASSLGGVGYEQYF
TRBV3-1/TRBV3-2	TRBJ1-3	NA	NA	TGTGCCAGTGACCCGGGCTCTGGAAACACCATATATTTT	CASDPGSGNTIYF
TRBV29-1	TRBJ2-1	NA	few	TGCAGCGTTGAAAATAATCCCGGGGGCAATGAGCAGTTCTTC	CSVENNPGGNEQFF
TRBV7-2	TRBJ1-6	TRBD1	once	TGTGCCAGCAGCATACCGGGACAGGGGATTAATTCACCCCTCCACTTT	CASSIPGQGINSPLHF
TRBV10-3	TRBJ2-1	TRBD2	NA	TGTGCCATCAGACCGGGACTAGCGACTGAGCAGTTCTTC	CAIRPGLATEQFF
TRBV11-2	TRBJ2-1	NA	NA	TGTGCCAGCAGCTCAAACTACAATGAGCAGTTCTTC	CASSSNYNEQFF
TRBV24-1	TRBJ2-1	TRBD1	NA	TGTGCCACCAGTGACCTGGACAGGGCCGGATCCAATGAGCAGTTCTTC	CATSDLDRAGSNEQFF
TRBV7-2	TRBJ2-5	NA	NA	TGTGCCAGCAGCCCCCACCAGGGACAAGAGACCCAGTACTTC	CASSPHQGQETQYF
TRBV29-1	TRBJ2-5	TRBD2	NA	TGCAGCGTTGCGACGACTAGCGGGAGGGAAGCCCAGTACTTC	CSVATTSGREAQYF
TRBV19	TRBJ2-7	TRBD1	NA	TGTGCCAGTAGTGCGGACAGGGCCTACGAGCAGTACTTC	CASSADRAYEQYF
TRBV18	TRBJ2-3	TRBD2	NA	TGTGCCAGCTCACCGTCGACTAGCGCAAGCACAGATACGCAGTATTTT	CASSPSTSASTDTQYF
TRBV18	TRBJ1-1	NA	NA	TGTGCCAGCTCACCATCCAAAAAGAACACTGAAGCTTTCTTT	CASSPSKKNTEAFF
TRBV29-1	TRBJ1-2	TRBD1	NA	TGCAGCGTTGACGCACAGGGGGCAGCTAACTATGGCTACACCTTC	CSVDAQGAANYGYTF
TRBV13	TRBJ1-2	NA	few	TGTGCCAGCAGCTCCTCGGCGGGCAGTAAGGGCTATGGCTACACCTTC	CASSSSAGSKGYGYTF
TRBV28	TRBJ2-7	NA	NA	TGTGCCAGCAGTTCCCAGGGAGGCTACGAGCAGTACTTC	CASSSQGGYEQYF
TRBV19	TRBJ2-2	NA	NA	TGTGCCGCAGGGGGGCCAGGGTCGGGCACCGGGGAGCTGTTTTTT	CAAGGPGSGTGELFF
TRBV5-1	TRBJ1-2	TRBD1	NA	TGCGCCAGCAGCTGGGGACAGGGGGCGCGTGAAGGCTACACCTTC	CASSWGQGAREGYTF
TRBV18	TRBJ2-3	NA	NA	TGTGCCAGCTCACATGGGAGAAGTACAGATACGCAGTATTTT	CASSHGRSTDTQYF
TRBV7-3	TRBJ1-2	NA	NA	TGTGCCAGCAGCTTAATAATCGGGAGTGGCTACACCTTC	CASSLIIGSGYTF
TRBV24-1	TRBJ2-7	TRBD2	NA	TGTGCCACCAGTGACCGCCGACTAGCGGGAGAGGACGAGCAGTACTTC	CATSDRRLAGEDEQYF
TRBV6-5	TRBJ1-4	TRBD1	NA	TGTGCCAGCAGTTACTCGTGGCAGGGGGGTGAAAAACTGTTTTTT	CASSYSWQGGEKLFF
TRBV28	TRBJ2-7	TRBD2	NA	TGTGCCAGCAGTTTACTAGCGGGAGGTTCCTACGAGCAGTACTTC	CASSLLAGGSYEQYF
TRBV18	TRBJ2-2	NA	NA	TGTGCCAGCTCACCCGACAGGAACACCGGGGAGCTGTTTTTT	CASSPDRNTGELFF
TRBV4-3	TRBJ2-3	NA	NA	TGCGCCAGCAGCCAAGGGCGGGTAATCACAGATACGCAGTATTTT	CASSQGRVITDTQYF
TRBV7-7	TRBJ2-5	NA	NA	TGTGCCAGCAGCCCCCGCGGGTTACAGGGCCGGGAGACCCAGTACTTC	CASSPRGLQGRETQYF
TRBV30	TRBJ1-4	TRBD1	once	TGTGCCTGGGGGACAGGGAATAATGAAAAACTGTTTTTT	CAWGTGNNEKLFF
TRBV29-1	TRBJ2-7	NA	many	TGCAGCGTTCAGGGTGTCTACGAGCAGTACTTC	CSVQGVYEQYF
TRBV7-3	TRBJ1-2	NA	NA	TGTGCCAGCAGCCTCATCGCGGGGTATGGCTACACCTTC	CASSLIAGYGYTF